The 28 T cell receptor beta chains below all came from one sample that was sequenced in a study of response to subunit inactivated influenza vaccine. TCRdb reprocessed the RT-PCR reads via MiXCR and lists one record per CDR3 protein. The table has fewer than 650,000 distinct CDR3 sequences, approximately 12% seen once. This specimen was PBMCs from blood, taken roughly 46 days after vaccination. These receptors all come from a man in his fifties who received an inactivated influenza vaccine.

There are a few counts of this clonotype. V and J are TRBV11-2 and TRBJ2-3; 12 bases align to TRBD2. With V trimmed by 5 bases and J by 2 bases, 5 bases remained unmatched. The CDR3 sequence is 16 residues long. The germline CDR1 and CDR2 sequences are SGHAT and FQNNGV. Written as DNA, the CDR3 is TGTGCCAGCAGCGCCCGACTAGCGGGGGTCACAGATACGCAGTATTTT. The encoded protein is CASSARLAGVTDTQYF.

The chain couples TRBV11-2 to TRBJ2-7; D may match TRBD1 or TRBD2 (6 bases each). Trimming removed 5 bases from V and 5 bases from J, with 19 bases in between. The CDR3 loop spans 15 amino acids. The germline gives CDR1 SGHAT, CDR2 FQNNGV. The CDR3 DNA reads TGTGCCAGCAGCGAAAGAGCCGGGGGCCTCCACGAGCAGTACTTC. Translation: CASSERAGGLHEQYF.

Here the CDR3 reads CASSYYGTQETQYF. The CDR3 coding sequence is TGTGCCAGCAGCTACTACGGGACACAAGAGACCCAGTACTTC. J is TRBJ2-5 and V is TRBV11-2; D may be TRBD1 (6 bases). V was trimmed by 4 bases and J by 2 bases, leaving 11 bases between them. CDR1 SGHAT and CDR2 FQNNGV come from the germline V gene. The length of the CDR3 is 14 residues.

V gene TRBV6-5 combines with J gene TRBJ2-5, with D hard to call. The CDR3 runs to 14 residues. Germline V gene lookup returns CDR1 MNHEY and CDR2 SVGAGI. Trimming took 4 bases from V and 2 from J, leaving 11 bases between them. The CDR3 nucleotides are TGTGCCAGCAGTTTCGGAATGAAGCAAGAGACCCAGTACTTC. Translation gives CASSFGMKQETQYF.

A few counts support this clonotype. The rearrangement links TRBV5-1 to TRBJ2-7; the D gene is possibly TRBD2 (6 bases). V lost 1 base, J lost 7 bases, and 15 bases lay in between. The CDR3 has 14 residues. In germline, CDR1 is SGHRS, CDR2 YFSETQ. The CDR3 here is CASSLRGGGDEQYF. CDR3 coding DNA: TGCGCCAGCAGCTTGAGGGGAGGCGGGGATGAGCAGTACTTC.

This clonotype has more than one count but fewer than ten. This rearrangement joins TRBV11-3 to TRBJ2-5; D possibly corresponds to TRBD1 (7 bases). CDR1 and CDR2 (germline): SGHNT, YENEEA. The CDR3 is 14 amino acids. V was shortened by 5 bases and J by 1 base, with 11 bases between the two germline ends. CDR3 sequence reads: CASSRQGGQETQYF. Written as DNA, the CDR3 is TGTGCCAGCAGCCGACAGGGAGGCCAAGAGACCCAGTACTTC.

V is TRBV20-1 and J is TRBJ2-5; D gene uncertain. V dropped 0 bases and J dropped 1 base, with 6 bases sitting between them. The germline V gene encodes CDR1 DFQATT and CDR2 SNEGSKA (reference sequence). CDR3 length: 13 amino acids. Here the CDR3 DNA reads TGCAGTGCTAGAGATGTCTTCCAAGAGACCCAGTACTTC. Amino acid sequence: CSARDVFQETQYF.

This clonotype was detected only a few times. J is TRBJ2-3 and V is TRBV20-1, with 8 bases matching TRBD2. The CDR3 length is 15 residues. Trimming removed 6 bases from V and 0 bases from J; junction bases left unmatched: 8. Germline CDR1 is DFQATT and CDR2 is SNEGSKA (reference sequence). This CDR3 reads CSARLASGSTDTQYF. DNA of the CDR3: TGCAGTGCCAGACTAGCGAGTGGGAGCACAGATACGCAGTATTTT.

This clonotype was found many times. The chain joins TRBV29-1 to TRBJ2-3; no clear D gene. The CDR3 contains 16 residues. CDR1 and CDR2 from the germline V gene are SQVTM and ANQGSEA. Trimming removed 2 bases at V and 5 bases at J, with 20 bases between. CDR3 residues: CSVEILYTKGRDTQYF. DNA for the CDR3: TGCAGCGTTGAAATCCTCTATACCAAAGGAAGAGATACGCAGTATTTT.

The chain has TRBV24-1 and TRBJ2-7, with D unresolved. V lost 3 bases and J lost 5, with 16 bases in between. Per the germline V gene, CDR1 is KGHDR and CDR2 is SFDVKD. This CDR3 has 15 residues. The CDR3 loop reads CATSDPRKGSDEQYF. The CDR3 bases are TGTGCCACCAGTGATCCGCGGAAAGGTTCGGACGAGCAGTACTTC.

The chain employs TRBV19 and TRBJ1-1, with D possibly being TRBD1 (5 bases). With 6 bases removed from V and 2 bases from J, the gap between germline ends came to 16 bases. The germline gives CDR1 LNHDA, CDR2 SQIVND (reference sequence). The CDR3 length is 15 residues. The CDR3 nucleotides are TGTGCCAGTAGAGTTGGACACCAATCAAACACTGAAGCTTTCTTT. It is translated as CASRVGHQSNTEAFF.

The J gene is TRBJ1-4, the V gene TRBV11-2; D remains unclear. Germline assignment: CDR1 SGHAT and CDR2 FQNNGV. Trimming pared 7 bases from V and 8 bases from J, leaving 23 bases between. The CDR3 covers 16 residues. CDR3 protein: CASTSSIVPSREKLFF. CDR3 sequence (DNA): TGTGCCAGCACCTCTTCGATAGTTCCGTCGAGAGAAAAACTGTTTTTT.

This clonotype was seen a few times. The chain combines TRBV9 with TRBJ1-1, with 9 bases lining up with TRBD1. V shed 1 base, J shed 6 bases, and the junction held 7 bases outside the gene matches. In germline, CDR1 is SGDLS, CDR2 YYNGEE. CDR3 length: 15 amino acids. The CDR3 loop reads CASSVFDRGAPEAFF. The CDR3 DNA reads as TGTGCCAGCAGCGTATTCGACAGGGGGGCCCCTGAAGCTTTCTTT.

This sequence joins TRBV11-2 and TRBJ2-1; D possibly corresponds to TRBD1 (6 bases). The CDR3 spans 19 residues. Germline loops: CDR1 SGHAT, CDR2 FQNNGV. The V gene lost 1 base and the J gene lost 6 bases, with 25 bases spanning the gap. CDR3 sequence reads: CASSLALLQTGTLTNEQFF. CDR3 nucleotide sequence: TGTGCCAGCAGCTTAGCTCTCCTCCAAACAGGGACCCTTACCAATGAGCAGTTCTTC. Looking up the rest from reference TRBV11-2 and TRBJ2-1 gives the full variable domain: EAGVAQSPRYKIIEKRQSVAFWCNPISGHATLYWYQQILGQGPKLLIQFQNNGVVDDSQLPKDRFSAERLKGVDSTLKIQPAKLEDSAVYLCASSLALLQTGTLTNEQFFGPGTRLTVL.

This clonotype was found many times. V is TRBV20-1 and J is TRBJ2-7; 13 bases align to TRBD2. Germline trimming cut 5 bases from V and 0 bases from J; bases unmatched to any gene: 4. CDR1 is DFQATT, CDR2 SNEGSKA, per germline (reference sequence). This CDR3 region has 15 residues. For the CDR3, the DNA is TGCAGTGCTCACGGACTAGCGGGAGTCTCCTACGAGCAGTACTTC. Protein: CSAHGLAGVSYEQYF.

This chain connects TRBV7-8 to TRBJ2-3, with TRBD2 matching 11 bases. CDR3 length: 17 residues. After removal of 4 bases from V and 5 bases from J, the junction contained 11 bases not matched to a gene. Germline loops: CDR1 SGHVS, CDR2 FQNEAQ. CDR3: CASSSNLAGGLRDTQYF. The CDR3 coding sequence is TGTGCCAGCAGCTCCAATTTAGCGGGAGGGCTAAGAGATACGCAGTATTTT.

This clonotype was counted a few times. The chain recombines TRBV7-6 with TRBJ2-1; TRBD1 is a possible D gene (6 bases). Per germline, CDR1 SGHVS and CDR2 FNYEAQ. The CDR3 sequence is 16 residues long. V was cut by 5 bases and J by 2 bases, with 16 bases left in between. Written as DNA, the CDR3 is TGTGCCAGCAGCCCTTCAGGGGACCCAGCCTACAATGAGCAGTTCTTC. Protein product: CASSPSGDPAYNEQFF.

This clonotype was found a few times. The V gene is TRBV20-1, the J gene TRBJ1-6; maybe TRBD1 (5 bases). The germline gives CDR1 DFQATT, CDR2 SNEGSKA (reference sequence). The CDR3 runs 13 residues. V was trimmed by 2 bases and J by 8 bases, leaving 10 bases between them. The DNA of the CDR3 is TGCAGTGCTAGAAGACAGATAGATTCACCCCTCCACTTT. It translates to CSARRQIDSPLHF.

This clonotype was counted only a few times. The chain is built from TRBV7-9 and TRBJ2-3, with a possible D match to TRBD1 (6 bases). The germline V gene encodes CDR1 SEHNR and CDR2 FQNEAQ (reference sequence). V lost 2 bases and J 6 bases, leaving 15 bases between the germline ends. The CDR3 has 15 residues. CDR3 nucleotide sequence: TGTGCCAGCAGCTTATTCAGGGACAAAGAGGATACGCAGTATTTT. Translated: CASSLFRDKEDTQYF.

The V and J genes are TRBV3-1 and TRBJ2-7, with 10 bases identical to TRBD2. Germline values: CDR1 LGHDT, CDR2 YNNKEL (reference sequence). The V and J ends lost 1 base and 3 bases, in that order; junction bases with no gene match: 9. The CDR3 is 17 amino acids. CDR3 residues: CASSQVRSLAGDYEQYF. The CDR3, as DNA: TGTGCCAGCAGCCAAGTTCGAAGTCTAGCGGGAGACTACGAGCAGTACTTC.

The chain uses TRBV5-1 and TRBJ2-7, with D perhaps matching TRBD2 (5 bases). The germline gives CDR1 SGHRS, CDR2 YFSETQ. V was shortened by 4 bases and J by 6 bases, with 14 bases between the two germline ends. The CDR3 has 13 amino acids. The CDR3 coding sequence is TGCGCCAGCAGCCTGGACGGGGAGAGCGAGCAGTACTTC. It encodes CASSLDGESEQYF.

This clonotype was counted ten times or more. Here the CDR3 DNA reads TGTGCCAGCAGCACCGGACAGGGGCAGGAAGCTTTCTTT. Protein sequence: CASSTGQGQEAFF. V gene TRBV7-9 combines with J gene TRBJ1-1; 9 nucleotides line up with TRBD1. Germline V gene lookup returns CDR1 SEHNR and CDR2 FQNEAQ (reference sequence). The CDR3 spans 13 residues. J gave up 8 bases and V 5 bases, and 6 bases lay outside the gene matches. The variable domain in full, with the rest retrieved from reference TRBV7-9 and TRBJ1-1, is DTGVSQNPRHKITKRGQNVTFRCDPISEHNRLYWYRQTLGQGPEFLTYFQNEAQLEKSRLLSDRFSAERPKGSFSTLEIQRTEQGDSAMYLCASSTGQGQEAFFGQGTRLTVV.

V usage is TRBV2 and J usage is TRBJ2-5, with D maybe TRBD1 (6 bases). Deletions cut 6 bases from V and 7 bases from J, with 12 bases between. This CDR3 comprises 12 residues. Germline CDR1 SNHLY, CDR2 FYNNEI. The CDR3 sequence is CASSAVQGTQYF. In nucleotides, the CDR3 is TGTGCCAGCAGCGCAGTACAGGGGACCCAGTACTTC.

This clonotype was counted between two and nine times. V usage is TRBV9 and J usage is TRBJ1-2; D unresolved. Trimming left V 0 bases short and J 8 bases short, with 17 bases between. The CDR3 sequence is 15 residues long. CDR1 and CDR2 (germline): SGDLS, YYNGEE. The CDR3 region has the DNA TGTGCCAGCAGCGTAGAGGGAGGGTCATATAACGGCTACACCTTC. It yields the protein CASSVEGGSYNGYTF.

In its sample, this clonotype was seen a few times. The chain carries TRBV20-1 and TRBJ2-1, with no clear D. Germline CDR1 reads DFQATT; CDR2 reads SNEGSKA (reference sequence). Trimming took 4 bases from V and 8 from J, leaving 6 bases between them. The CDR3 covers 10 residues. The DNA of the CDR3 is TGCAGTGCTACCCCCGATGAGCAGTTCTTC. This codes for CSATPDEQFF.

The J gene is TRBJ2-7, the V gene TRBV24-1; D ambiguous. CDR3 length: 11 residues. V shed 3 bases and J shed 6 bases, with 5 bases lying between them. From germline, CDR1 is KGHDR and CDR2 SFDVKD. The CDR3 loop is CATSDQREQYF. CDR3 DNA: TGTGCCACCAGTGATCAACGCGAGCAGTACTTC.

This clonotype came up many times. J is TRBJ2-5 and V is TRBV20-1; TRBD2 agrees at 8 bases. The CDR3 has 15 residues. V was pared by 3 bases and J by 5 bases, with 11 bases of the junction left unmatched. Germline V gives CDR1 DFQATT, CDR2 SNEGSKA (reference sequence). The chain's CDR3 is CSARDERGRTETQYF. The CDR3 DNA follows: TGCAGTGCTAGGGATGAGCGGGGGAGGACGGAGACCCAGTACTTC.

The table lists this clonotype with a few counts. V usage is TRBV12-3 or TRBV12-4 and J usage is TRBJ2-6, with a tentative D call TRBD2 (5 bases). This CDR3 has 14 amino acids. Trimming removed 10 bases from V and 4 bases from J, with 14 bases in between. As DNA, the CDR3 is TGTGCCACCGACGGCCCGGGAGGGGCCAACGTCCTGACTTTC. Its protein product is CATDGPGGANVLTF.